This T cell receptor beta chain was sequenced in a study of beta chain features in type 1 diabetes. Findings and caveats of the study: In every one of the four CD4+ subsets, TCRB CDR3s were moderately but significantly shorter in Type 1 diabetes patients.

CD45RO/CCR7/CD25/CD127/CD95/CD27 sorting isolated CD4+ naive, central memory, regulatory and stem cell-like memory cells. Purities in excess of 98% were seen in all sorted populations. Every isolated RNA sample was fully reverse transcribed, so sequencing captured expressed TCRB transcripts. Sequencing was performed with immunoSEQ multiplex PCR; in TCRdb, only in-frame clones are kept and a portion is missing. The repertoire has a few hundred thousand clones, around 21% of them found once; the top ten carry more than 0.025%. As concerns this clone: The target antigen is unknown.

The sequencing sample was made of naive CD4+ T cells from blood. The receptor was derived from a woman aged 40 to 50 with type 1 diabetes.

CDR3 sequence reads: CASSRWDRFSNQPQHF. In DNA, the CDR3 is TGTGCCAGCAGCCGGTGGGACAGGTTTAGCAATCAGCCCCAGCATTTT. The V gene is TRBV5-6, the J gene TRBJ1-5, with 8 positions matching TRBD1. The CDR3 is made up of 16 amino acids. Trimming at V came to 4 bases and at J to 0 bases, leaving 6 bases not matched to a gene. Germline V gene lookup returns CDR1 SGHDT and CDR2 YYEEEE.